The 21 T cell receptor beta chains listed next were all sequenced from one sample in a study of lung T cells in sarcoidosis with Löfgren's syndrome. TCRdb ran MiXCR on the reads and lists one entry per CDR3 protein. Of 60,000 to 70,000 distinct CDR3 sequences in the sample, about 20% were seen once. The sequencing input was CD4+ T cells from PBMCs. The receptors derive from a human donor with sarcoidosis (Löfgren's syndrome or another form), or a control subject (not recorded which).

This clonotype occurred many times. J is TRBJ2-7 and V is TRBV20-1; tentative D call: TRBD1 (6 bases). CDR3 length equals 14 residues. In germline, CDR1 is DFQATT, CDR2 SNEGSKA (reference sequence). Trimming took 3 bases from V and 3 from J, leaving 15 bases between them. The CDR3 is CSASRPGDYYEQYF. The CDR3 DNA is TGCAGTGCTAGTCGGCCAGGGGATTACTACGAGCAGTACTTC.

Of note for this clonotype: Given a much more abundant clone one base away, this may be a read error. The chain recombines TRBV28 with TRBJ1-5; the D gene is possibly TRBD1 (5 bases). Germline assignment: CDR1 MDHEN and CDR2 SYDVKM. The length of the CDR3 is 14 residues. CDR3 in DNA: TGTGTCAGCAGTCAGGGTAATAGCAATCAGCCCCAGCATTTT. As protein: CVSSQGNSNQPQHF.

This clonotype was seen a handful of times. The chain joins TRBV28 to TRBJ2-7; a weak D match, TRBD2 (6 bases). The CDR3 has 14 amino acids. Germline assignment: CDR1 MDHEN and CDR2 SYDVKM. Trimming removed 4 bases at V and 5 bases at J, with 15 bases between. CDR3 nucleotide sequence: TGTGCCAGCAGTTACGGGCCCGGGAGTCACGAGCAGTACTTC. It is translated as CASSYGPGSHEQYF.

This clonotype was picked up a small number of times. With a much larger clone just one base away, this may be a read error. The V and J genes are TRBV20-1 and TRBJ1-1; 7 nucleotides match TRBD1. The CDR3 is 12 residues long. The J segment lost 10 bases and the V segment lost 2 bases, leaving 7 bases of the junction unmatched. Germline V gene data show CDR1 as DFQATT and CDR2 as SNEGSKA (reference sequence). Here the CDR3 reads CSARLGQRGAFF. CDR3 sequence (DNA): TGCAGTGCTAGATTGGGACAGCGGGGAGCTTTCTTT.

This clonotype has only a few counts. This sequence joins TRBV11-2 and TRBJ1-3; 12 positions match TRBD1. Trimming removed 4 bases from V and 5 bases from J; junction bases left unmatched: 9. The germline V gene encodes CDR1 SGHAT and CDR2 FQNNGV. This CDR3 comprises 17 residues. The CDR3 reads CASSSTGDRGLRNTIYF. Written as DNA, the CDR3 is TGTGCCAGCAGCTCAACCGGGGACAGGGGGCTTAGAAACACCATATATTTT.

This clonotype was seen at least ten times. The chain recombines TRBV20-1 with TRBJ2-5; the match to TRBD1 covers 9 bases. Germline CDR1 and CDR2: DFQATT and SNEGSKA (reference sequence). The CDR3 sequence is 17 residues long. Losses at the gene ends were 3 bases for V and 2 bases for J; bases not matched to a gene: 13. CDR3 amino acids: CSARRGGTGGKQETQYF. DNA of the CDR3: TGCAGTGCTAGGAGGGGGGGAACAGGGGGCAAACAAGAGACCCAGTACTTC.

The rearrangement links TRBV11-1 to TRBJ2-5, with 10 bases identical to TRBD1. This CDR3 region has 15 residues. The germline gives CDR1 SGHAT, CDR2 FQDESV (reference sequence). Losses at the gene ends were 5 bases for V and 5 bases for J; bases not matched to a gene: 8. The CDR3 coding sequence is TGTGCCAGCAGCCCCCGGGACAGGGGCGGGGAGACCCAGTACTTC. It translates to CASSPRDRGGETQYF.

Comments on this clonotype: The germline gene is not matched at one end of the junction; a read error may be the cause. V is TRBV18 and J is TRBJ1-4; D is unresolved. The germline V gene has CDR1 KGHSH and CDR2 LQKENI. This CDR3 contains 12 residues. As DNA, the CDR3 is TGTGCCAGCTCACCATCCCAGGAAAAACTGCTTTTT. Its translation is CASSPSQEKLLF.

This clonotype was picked up many times. The chain is built from TRBV4-2 and TRBJ1-2, with D uncertain. The CDR3 contains 12 residues. Trimming stripped 0 bases from V and 7 bases from J, with 6 bases between. Germline-derived CDR1 and CDR2 are LGHNA and YNFKEQ. The CDR3 is CASSQDYSGYTF. The CDR3 DNA is TGTGCCAGCAGCCAAGATTACAGTGGCTACACCTTC.

With respect to this clonotype: The junction departs from the called germline gene at one end, perhaps through a read error. V is TRBV20-1 and J is TRBJ2-3; 7 nucleotides align to TRBD2. Germline V gene data show CDR1 as DFQATT and CDR2 as SNEGSKA (reference sequence). The CDR3 covers 12 residues. The chain's CDR3 is CSARESTYTQYF. The CDR3 DNA sequence: TGCAGTGCGCGGGAGAGCACATATACGCAGTATTTT.

This clonotype was picked up a small number of times. The junction does not match germline at one end; this may be a read error. The chain has TRBV3-1 and TRBJ1-6; no clear D. CDR1 and CDR2 from the germline V gene are LGHDT and YNNKEL (reference sequence). This CDR3 is 14 amino acids long. The CDR3 region has the DNA TGTGCCAGCAGCCACCTCTCTACCTTTTCACTCCTCCACTTT. It encodes CASSHLSTFSLLHF. The variable domain in full, with the rest retrieved from reference TRBV3-1 and TRBJ1-6, is DTAVSQTPKYLVTQMGNDKSIKCEQNLGHDTMYWYKQDSKKFLKIMFSYNNKELIINETVPNRFSPKSPDKAHLNLHINSLELGDSAVYFCASSHLSTFSLLHFGNGTRLTVT.

This clonotype was detected ten times or more. The chain joins TRBV6-1 to TRBJ1-2; maybe TRBD1 (6 bases). Germline-derived CDR1 and CDR2 are MNHNS and SASEGT. Between the trimmed V and J ends, which lost 8 bases and 2 bases, there was a span of 18 bases. This CDR3 has 15 amino acids. The CDR3 sequence: CASELGQGRNYGYTF. Here the CDR3 DNA reads TGTGCCAGCGAGCTGGGGCAGGGGCGAAACTATGGCTACACCTTC.

This clonotype occurred a few times. The chain has TRBV10-1 and TRBJ2-5; 11 bases are shared with TRBD2. Germline V CDR1 and CDR2: WNHNN, SYGVQD (reference sequence). CDR3 length: 13 residues. With 8 bases clipped from V and 5 bases from J, the junction kept 4 bases outside the gene matches. The CDR3 bases are TGCGCCAGCGGGGGACTAGCGGACGAGACCCAGTACTTC. Translating gives CASGGLADETQYF.

Ten or more counts support this clonotype. V gene TRBV20-1 combines with J gene TRBJ1-1; maybe TRBD1 (5 bases). The CDR3 spans 14 residues. From germline, CDR1 is DFQATT and CDR2 SNEGSKA (reference sequence). V was cut by 5 bases and J by 4 bases, with 17 bases left in between. This CDR3 reads CSALQGLGGTEAFF. DNA for the CDR3: TGCAGTGCTCTCCAGGGTTTGGGGGGCACTGAAGCTTTCTTT.

The chain recombines TRBV24-1 with TRBJ2-3; D may match TRBD1 or TRBD2 (5 bases each). Trimming took 4 bases from V and 4 from J, leaving 11 bases between them. Germline V lookup: CDR1 KGHDR, CDR2 SFDVKD. The CDR3 length is 14 residues. Here the CDR3 reads CATSERGSADTQYF. The DNA of the CDR3 is TGTGCCACCAGTGAGAGGGGCTCCGCAGATACGCAGTATTTT.

This chain links TRBV5-1 with TRBJ2-3; a weak D match, TRBD2 (5 bases). Germline loops: CDR1 SGHRS, CDR2 YFSETQ. The CDR3 runs to 13 residues. V dropped 7 bases and J dropped 4 bases, with 13 bases sitting between them. This CDR3 reads CASDRGGADTQYF. DNA for the CDR3: TGCGCCAGCGACCGGGGTGGCGCAGATACGCAGTATTTT.

This chain uses TRBV29-1 with TRBJ2-7; D uncertain. V was trimmed by 0 bases and J by 1 base, leaving 7 bases between them. The CDR3 runs 13 residues. Germline CDR1 reads SQVTM; CDR2 reads ANQGSEA. The CDR3 coding sequence is TGCAGCGTTGAAGATCCCTATTCCTACGAGCAGTACTTC. This codes for CSVEDPYSYEQYF.

This clonotype turned up a few times. The rearrangement links TRBV20-1 to TRBJ1-5; TRBD1 matches at 7 bases. The CDR3 contains 16 residues. Per germline, CDR1 DFQATT and CDR2 SNEGSKA (reference sequence). Unmatched junction bases numbered 14, after V lost 2 bases and J lost 7 bases. The CDR3 coding sequence is TGCAGTGCTAGAAAGGGACTTGACAGGGTTGAACAGCCCCAGCATTTT. Its protein is CSARKGLDRVEQPQHF.

This clonotype appeared many times. The chain combines TRBV20-1 with TRBJ2-3, with D tentatively TRBD2 (6 bases). The CDR3 is 15 residues long. V lost 4 bases to trimming and J lost 2 bases, with 16 bases between them. Germline V lookup: CDR1 DFQATT, CDR2 SNEGSKA (reference sequence). In DNA form, the CDR3 reads TGCAGTGCTAATCCCCTGCGGGGTACCACAGATACGCAGTATTTT. Protein sequence: CSANPLRGTTDTQYF.

This clonotype was counted ten times or more. The gene calls are TRBV6-1 and TRBJ2-5; weak D call: TRBD1 (5 bases). V was trimmed by 0 bases and J by 2 bases, leaving 13 bases between them. There are 16 residues in the CDR3. CDR1 is MNHNS and CDR2 is SASEGT in the germline V gene. The CDR3 DNA is TGTGCCAGCAGTGAAGCAGGGCAGGGTCTACAAGAGACCCAGTACTTC. This gives the protein CASSEAGQGLQETQYF.

This clonotype was seen only a few times. A clone one base away is much larger, so this may be a read error. The rearrangement joins TRBV24-1 to TRBJ2-3, with D hard to call. The length of the CDR3 is 13 residues. From germline, CDR1 is KGHDR and CDR2 SFDVKD. Trimming pared 4 bases from V and 10 bases from J, leaving 14 bases between. CDR3: CATSDGPIVAQYF. The CDR3 region has the DNA TGTGCCACCAGTGACGGCCCAATCGTCGCGCAGTATTTT.